One sample yielded the 27 T cell receptor beta chains listed below, sequenced in a study of low-dose radiotherapy and immunotherapy resistance in tumors. Alpha and beta chains were covered, as first-strand cDNA relied on TRAV- and TRBV-specific primers. A constant-region primer paired with the V-primer adapter amplified TCRs over approximately 20 PCR cycles. TCRdb reprocessed the reads with MiXCR, giving one entry per CDR3 protein. The table shows around 60,000 distinct CDR3 sequences, with about 23% occurring only once. Time point denoted: after trial treatment. Sample treatment: LDRT plus nivolumab, ipilimumab, low-dose cyclophosphamide and aspirin (RACIN trial). Sequenced here: PBMCs, sampled after low-dose radiotherapy plus immunotherapy. Receptor source: a male donor with prostate cancer.

This clonotype was seen many times. The chain recombines TRBV6-2 or TRBV6-3 with TRBJ2-7, with D hard to call. The CDR3 has 14 residues. V dropped 4 bases and J dropped 1 base, with 11 bases sitting between them. Per the germline V gene, CDR1 is MNHEY and CDR2 is SVGEGT. CDR3 amino acids: CASSSWQVSYEQYF. CDR3 coding DNA: TGTGCCAGCAGTTCTTGGCAGGTATCCTACGAGCAGTACTTC.

Relative to its sample, this clonotype is medium-sized (0.01 to 0.1%). This chain joins TRBV5-6 and TRBJ2-5, with TRBD2 matching 14 bases. This CDR3 is built from 17 residues. The V segment lost 7 bases and the J segment 2 bases; nucleotides outside the gene matches: 10. Germline-derived CDR1 and CDR2 are SGHDT and YYEEEE. The CDR3 here is CASSLGLAGGLQETQYF. CDR3 nucleotides: TGTGCCAGCTCCCTCGGACTAGCGGGGGGCTTACAAGAGACCCAGTACTTC.

This clonotype was seen ten or more times. The gene calls are TRBV5-1 and TRBJ2-5; TRBD1 matches at 9 bases. Germline trimming cut 0 bases from V and 2 bases from J; bases unmatched to any gene: 8. Germline values: CDR1 SGHRS, CDR2 YFSETQ. The CDR3 has 17 amino acids. This CDR3 is CASSLAGDRALQETQYF. The CDR3 DNA is TGCGCCAGCAGCTTGGCCGGGGACAGGGCACTACAAGAGACCCAGTACTTC.

This clonotype was counted a few times. This chain links TRBV4-2 with TRBJ2-7, with TRBD2 matching 14 bases. Germline V gene data show CDR1 as LGHNA and CDR2 as YNFKEQ. V was clipped by 0 bases and J by 1 base; unmatched bases: 5. The CDR3 is made up of 18 amino acids. CDR3 region: CASSQETSGGAGSYEQYF. The CDR3 DNA follows: TGTGCCAGCAGCCAAGAGACTAGCGGGGGGGCCGGATCCTACGAGCAGTACTTC.

This clonotype was found many times. The chain has TRBV12-3 or TRBV12-4 and TRBJ2-2; 7 bases map to TRBD1. This CDR3 has 15 residues. The ends lost 3 bases at V and 4 bases at J; junction bases unmatched: 5. The CDR3 DNA sequence: TGTGCCAGCAGTTTGACAGGGTCTTCCACCGGGGAGCTGTTTTTT. Translating it yields CASSLTGSSTGELFF.

This sequence joins TRBV19 and TRBJ1-1; 7 bases map to TRBD1. The J segment lost 6 bases and the V segment lost 4 bases, leaving 5 bases of the junction unmatched. Germline V gene sequence: CDR1 LNHDA, CDR2 SQIVND (reference sequence). This CDR3 contains 13 residues. In DNA, the CDR3 is TGTGCCAGTAGTACGACTGGGACAGCTGAAGCTTTCTTT. Translation: CASSTTGTAEAFF.

This clonotype was recorded at least ten times. The CDR3 nucleotides read TGTGCCAGCAGCTTAAGTCAGTCCTCAACTAATGAAAAACTGTTTTTT. Translation gives CASSLSQSSTNEKLFF. The V and J genes are TRBV7-3 and TRBJ1-4, with unresolved D. Germline V gene data show CDR1 as SGHTA and CDR2 as FQGTGA. V was shortened by 1 base and J by 0 bases, with 9 bases between the two germline ends. The CDR3 consists of 16 residues.

This clonotype was seen repeatedly, ten times or more. The chain uses TRBV20-1 and TRBJ2-1; D remains unclear. The V gene's germline CDR1 is DFQATT and CDR2 SNEGSKA (reference sequence). The CDR3 has 10 amino acids. Trimming took 6 bases from V and 9 from J, leaving 9 bases between them. The CDR3 nucleotides read TGCAGTGCCGCGGACGCTGAGCAGTTCTTC. It translates to CSAADAEQFF.

A remark on this clonotype: Relative to the germline gene, one junction end is altered; a read error may explain this. The chain joins TRBV7-3 to TRBJ2-7; 7 nucleotides agree with TRBD2. CDR3 length equals 14 residues. From germline, CDR1 is SGHTA and CDR2 FQGTGA. The CDR3 sequence is CASSWSGDSYERYF. CDR3 bases: TGTGCCAGCAGCTGGAGCGGGGACTCCTACGAGCGGTACTTC.

This clonotype showed up many times. The V and J genes are TRBV19 and TRBJ1-5, with 8 bases lining up with TRBD1. The CDR3 has 14 residues. Trimming took 5 bases from V and 2 from J; bases not matched to a gene: 2. CDR1 LNHDA and CDR2 SQIVND come from the germline V gene (reference sequence). CDR3 protein: CASSQQGGNQPQHF. CDR3 in DNA: TGTGCCAGTAGTCAACAGGGGGGCAATCAGCCCCAGCATTTT.

The table lists this clonotype with many counts. The chain has TRBV9 and TRBJ2-1, with D unresolved. The CDR3 runs 11 residues. V was trimmed by 4 bases and J by 10 bases, leaving 9 bases between them. Germline CDR1 reads SGDLS; CDR2 reads YYNGEE. The CDR3 DNA reads TGTGCCAGCAGCACCCATCGGGAGCAGTTCTTC. It codes for CASSTHREQFF.

This clonotype has at least ten counts. The rearrangement joins TRBV5-1 to TRBJ2-3; D perhaps matches TRBD1 (5 bases). The CDR3 has 14 amino acids. Per the germline V gene, CDR1 is SGHRS and CDR2 is YFSETQ. V was pared by 0 bases and J by 6 bases, with 11 bases between. DNA for the CDR3: TGCGCCAGCAGCTTGGACCACCCAGGGGATACGCAGTATTTT. It translates to CASSLDHPGDTQYF.

The V and J genes are TRBV20-1 and TRBJ2-1; TRBD2 matches 7 bases. There are 15 residues in the CDR3. Germline V CDR1 and CDR2: DFQATT, SNEGSKA (reference sequence). Losses at the gene ends were 0 bases for V and 6 bases for J; bases not matched to a gene: 8. The CDR3 DNA is TGCAGTGCTAGAGACCTTCGCGGGGGATTCAATGAGCAGTTCTTC. Its translation is CSARDLRGGFNEQFF.

This clonotype has ten or more counts. The V gene is TRBV5-1, the J gene TRBJ2-3, with 12 bases aligning to TRBD1. The length of the CDR3 is 16 residues. Germline V CDR1 and CDR2: SGHRS, YFSETQ. With 4 bases clipped from V and 1 base from J, the junction kept 4 bases outside the gene matches. In DNA form, the CDR3 reads TGCGCCAGCAGCGGAGGGACAGGGGGCCGCACAGATACGCAGTATTTT. This gives the protein CASSGGTGGRTDTQYF.

This clonotype was observed many times. The gene calls are TRBV28 and TRBJ1-2; the D is unclear. V dropped 3 bases and J dropped 5 bases, with 13 bases sitting between them. This CDR3 has 14 amino acids. Germline V CDR1 and CDR2: MDHEN, SYDVKM. Written as DNA, the CDR3 is TGTGCCAGCAGTTTGGGGTTCTTGGGGTATGGCTACACCTTC. Amino acids: CASSLGFLGYGYTF.

The gene calls are TRBV3-1 and TRBJ2-7; weak D call: TRBD1 (5 bases). V lost 5 bases and J 0 bases, leaving 11 bases between the germline ends. The CDR3 consists of 14 residues. Germline CDR1 reads LGHDT; CDR2 reads YNNKEL (reference sequence). In DNA, the CDR3 is TGTGCCAGCAGCTCGGACACGAGCTCCTACGAGCAGTACTTC. Encoded protein: CASSSDTSSYEQYF.

This clonotype occurred many times. The rearrangement links TRBV7-2 to TRBJ1-1; maybe TRBD1 (5 bases). CDR1 and CDR2 (germline): SGHTA, FQGNSA. The CDR3 has 16 amino acids. V lost 1 base and J 1 base, leaving 13 bases between the germline ends. In DNA form, the CDR3 reads TGTGCCAGCAGCTTAGGCCGGGACGGAACGAACACTGAAGCTTTCTTT. Protein product: CASSLGRDGTNTEAFF.

This clonotype has a count of ten or more. The chain uses TRBV6-8 and TRBJ1-6, with D tentatively TRBD1 (6 bases). V was pared by 7 bases and J by 7 bases, with 17 bases between. The CDR3 covers 15 residues. Germline values: CDR1 MNHGY, CDR2 SAAAGT. This CDR3 is CASKEDRKMNSPLHF. CDR3 sequence (DNA): TGTGCCAGCAAGGAAGACAGGAAGATGAATTCACCCCTCCACTTT.

V gene TRBV5-4 combines with J gene TRBJ2-1, with TRBD2 matching 12 bases. This CDR3 is built from 15 residues. V lost 6 bases and J lost 5; bases outside the gene matches: 6. The germline CDR1 and CDR2 sequences are SGHNT and YYREEE (reference sequence). CDR3: CASTFGTSGHNEQFF. CDR3 coding DNA: TGTGCCAGCACCTTCGGGACTAGCGGGCACAATGAGCAGTTCTTC.

The chain has TRBV28 and TRBJ2-3; 12 nucleotides match TRBD1. The CDR3 is made up of 18 amino acids. V lost 3 bases to trimming and J lost 4 bases; unmatched junction nucleotides: 11. The germline CDR1 and CDR2 sequences are MDHEN and SYDVKM. CDR3 DNA sequence: TGTGCCAGCAGTTTGCCGGGACAGGGGGCGAAGTCCGCAGATACGCAGTATTTT. Protein product: CASSLPGQGAKSADTQYF.

Ten or more counts support this clonotype. CDR3 amino acids: CAASFNQGNYGYTF. CDR3 bases: TGTGCCGCCAGCTTTAATCAGGGGAACTATGGCTACACCTTC. This chain links TRBV7-9 with TRBJ1-2, with D possibly matching TRBD1 (6 bases). V was cut by 11 bases and J by 2 bases, with 18 bases left in between. CDR3 length: 14 amino acids. Germline V gene data show CDR1 as SEHNR and CDR2 as FQNEAQ (reference sequence).

The sample holds many counts of this clonotype. The chain has TRBV13 and TRBJ1-6; D is uncertain. Germline loops: CDR1 PRHDT, CDR2 FYEKMQ (reference sequence). CDR3 length: 13 residues. The germline V and J ends were trimmed by 5 bases and 6 bases, with 8 bases remaining between them. The CDR3 loop reads CASSLLVNSPLHF. CDR3 bases: TGTGCCAGCAGCCTTTTAGTTAATTCACCCCTCCACTTT.

The table lists this clonotype with many counts. The CDR3 loop is CSARSGGGEQYF. The CDR3 nucleotides read TGCAGTGCTAGATCCGGGGGGGGCGAGCAGTACTTC. V is TRBV20-1 and J is TRBJ2-7, with TRBD2 matching over 8 bases. Germline lookup yields CDR1 DFQATT and CDR2 SNEGSKA (reference sequence). This CDR3 comprises 12 residues. Unmatched junction bases numbered 3, after V lost 2 bases and J lost 6 bases.

Comment on this clonotype: This is likely an artifact of a read error, given a far larger clone one base away. The chain joins TRBV3-1 to TRBJ2-1, with D perhaps being TRBD1 or TRBD2 (5 bases each). In germline, CDR1 is LGHDT, CDR2 YNNKEL (reference sequence). V lost 3 bases to trimming and J lost 10 bases, with 22 bases between them. The CDR3 is 16 amino acids. CDR3 residues: CASSHPPGRHPYEQFF. The CDR3 DNA reads as TGTGCCAGCAGCCACCCCCCGGGACGGCACCCCTACGAGCAGTTCTTC.

About this clonotype: With only one base between it and a far larger clone, this is likely a read error. V usage is TRBV4-1 and J usage is TRBJ2-1, with a weak D call TRBD1 (5 bases). V lost 2 bases and J 13 bases, leaving 18 bases between the germline ends. CDR1 and CDR2 (germline): MGHRA, YSYEKL. The length of the CDR3 is 14 residues. CDR3: CASSQPNGADRQFF. The DNA for the CDR3 is TGCGCCAGCAGCCAACCAAATGGGGCGGACCGACAGTTCTTC.

There are many counts of this clonotype. The gene calls are TRBV9 and TRBJ2-3; TRBD2 matches at 8 bases. The ends lost 2 bases at V and 2 bases at J; junction bases unmatched: 10. The CDR3 consists of 17 residues. The germline CDR1 and CDR2 sequences are SGDLS and YYNGEE. CDR3 DNA: TGTGCCAGCAGCGTGGGGGGGGGGCGGGGGGTCACAGATACGCAGTATTTT. As protein: CASSVGGGRGVTDTQYF.

This clonotype appeared many times. The chain carries TRBV5-1 and TRBJ2-2; D is unresolved. CDR3 size: 16 residues. CDR1 and CDR2 from the germline V gene are SGHRS and YFSETQ. The V end was cut by 0 bases, the J end by 6 bases, with 15 bases between. This CDR3 reads CASSLGPRITSGELFF. The DNA for the CDR3 is TGCGCCAGCAGCTTGGGTCCCCGAATTACCTCCGGGGAGCTGTTTTTT.